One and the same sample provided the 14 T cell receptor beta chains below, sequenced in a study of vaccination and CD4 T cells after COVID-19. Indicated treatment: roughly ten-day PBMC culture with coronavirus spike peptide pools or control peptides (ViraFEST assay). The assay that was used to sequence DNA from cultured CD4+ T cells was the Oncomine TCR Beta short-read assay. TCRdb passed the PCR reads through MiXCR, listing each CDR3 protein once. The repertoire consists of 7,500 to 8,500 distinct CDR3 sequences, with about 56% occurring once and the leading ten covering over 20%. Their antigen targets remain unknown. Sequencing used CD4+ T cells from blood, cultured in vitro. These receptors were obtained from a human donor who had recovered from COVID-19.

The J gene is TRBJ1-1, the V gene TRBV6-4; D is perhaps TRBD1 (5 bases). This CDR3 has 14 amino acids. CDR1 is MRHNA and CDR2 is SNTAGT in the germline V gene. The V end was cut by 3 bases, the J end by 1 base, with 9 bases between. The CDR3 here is CASSEIQGNTEAFF. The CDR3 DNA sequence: TGTGCCAGCAGTGAGATCCAGGGGAACACTGAAGCTTTCTTT.

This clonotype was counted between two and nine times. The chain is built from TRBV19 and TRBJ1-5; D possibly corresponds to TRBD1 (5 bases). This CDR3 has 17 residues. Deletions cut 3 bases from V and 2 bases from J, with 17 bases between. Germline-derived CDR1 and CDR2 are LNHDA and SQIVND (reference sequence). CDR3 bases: TGTGCCAGTAGTATGGGGGAAGGGGCGGGGGGCAATCAGCCCCAGCATTTT. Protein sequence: CASSMGEGAGGNQPQHF.

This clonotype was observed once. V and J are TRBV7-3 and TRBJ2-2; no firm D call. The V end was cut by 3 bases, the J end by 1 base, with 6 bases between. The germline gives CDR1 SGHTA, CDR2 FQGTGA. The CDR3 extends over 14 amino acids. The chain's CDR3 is CASSLTLNTGELFF. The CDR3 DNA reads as TGTGCCAGCAGCTTGACGTTGAACACCGGGGAGCTGTTTTTT.

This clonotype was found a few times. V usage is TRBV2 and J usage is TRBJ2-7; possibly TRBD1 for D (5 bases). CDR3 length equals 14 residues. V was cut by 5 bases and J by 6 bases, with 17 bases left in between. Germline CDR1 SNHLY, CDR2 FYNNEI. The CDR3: CASSTQGIRGEQYF. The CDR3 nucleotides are TGTGCCAGCAGTACCCAGGGAATCCGCGGCGAGCAGTACTTC.

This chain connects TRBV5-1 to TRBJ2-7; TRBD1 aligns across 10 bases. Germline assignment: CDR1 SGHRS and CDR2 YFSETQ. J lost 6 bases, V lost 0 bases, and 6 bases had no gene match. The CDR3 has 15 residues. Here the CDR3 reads CASSLAGTGVSEQYF. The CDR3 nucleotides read TGCGCCAGCAGCTTGGCGGGGACAGGGGTATCCGAGCAGTACTTC. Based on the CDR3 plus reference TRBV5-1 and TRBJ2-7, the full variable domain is KAGVTQTPRYLIKTRGQQVTLSCSPISGHRSVSWYQQTPGQGLQFLFEYFSETQRNKGNFPGRFSGRQFSNSRSEMNVSTLELGDSALYLCASSLAGTGVSEQYFGPGTRLTVT.

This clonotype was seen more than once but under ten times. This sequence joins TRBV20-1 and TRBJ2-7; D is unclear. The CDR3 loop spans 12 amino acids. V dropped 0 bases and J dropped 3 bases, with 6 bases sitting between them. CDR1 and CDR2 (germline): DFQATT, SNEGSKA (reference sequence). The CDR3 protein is CSARDISYEQYF. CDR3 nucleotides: TGCAGTGCTAGAGACATAAGCTACGAGCAGTACTTC.

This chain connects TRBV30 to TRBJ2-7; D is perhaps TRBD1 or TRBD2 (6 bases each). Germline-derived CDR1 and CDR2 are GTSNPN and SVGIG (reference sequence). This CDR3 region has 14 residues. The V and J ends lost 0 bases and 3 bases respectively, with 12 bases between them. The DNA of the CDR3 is TGTGCCTGGAGTGTCCCGGGGGCCCTCTACGAGCAGTACTTC. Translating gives CAWSVPGALYEQYF.

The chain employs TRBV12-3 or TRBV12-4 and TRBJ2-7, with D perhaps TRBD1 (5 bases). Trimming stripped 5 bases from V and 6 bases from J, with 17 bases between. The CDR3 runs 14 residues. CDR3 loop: CASSQGSRRAEQYF. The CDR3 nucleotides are TGTGCCAGCAGTCAGGGCTCCCGTCGGGCCGAGCAGTACTTC.

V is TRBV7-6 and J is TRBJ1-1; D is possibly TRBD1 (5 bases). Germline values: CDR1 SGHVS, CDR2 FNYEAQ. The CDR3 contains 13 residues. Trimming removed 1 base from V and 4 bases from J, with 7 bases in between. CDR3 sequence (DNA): TGTGCCAGCAGCTTAGGTCAGGGCACTGAAGCTTTCTTT. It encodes CASSLGQGTEAFF.

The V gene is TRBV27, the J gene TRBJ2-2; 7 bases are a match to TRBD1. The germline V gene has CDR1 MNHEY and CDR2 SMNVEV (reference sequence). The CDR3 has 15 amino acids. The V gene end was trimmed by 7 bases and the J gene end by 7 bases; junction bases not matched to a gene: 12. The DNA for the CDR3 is TGTGCCAGCAAGCTACGACCGACAGGGTACGGGGAGCTGTTTTTT. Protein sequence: CASKLRPTGYGELFF.

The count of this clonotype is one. CDR3 DNA sequence: TGTGCCAGCAGTTATAGGGGGGGTTACAATGAGCAGTTCTTC. Residues: CASSYRGGYNEQFF. V is TRBV6-5 and J is TRBJ2-1, with D perhaps TRBD2 (7 bases). This CDR3 has 14 amino acids. Trimming took 3 bases from V and 4 from J, leaving 10 bases between them. The germline gives CDR1 MNHEY, CDR2 SVGAGI.

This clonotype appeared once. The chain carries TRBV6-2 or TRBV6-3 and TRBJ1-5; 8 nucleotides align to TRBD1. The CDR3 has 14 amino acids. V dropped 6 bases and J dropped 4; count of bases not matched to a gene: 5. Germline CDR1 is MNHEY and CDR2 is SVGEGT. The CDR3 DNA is TGTGCCAGCAGACCAGGGACAGGTAATCAGCCCCAGCATTTT. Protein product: CASRPGTGNQPQHF.

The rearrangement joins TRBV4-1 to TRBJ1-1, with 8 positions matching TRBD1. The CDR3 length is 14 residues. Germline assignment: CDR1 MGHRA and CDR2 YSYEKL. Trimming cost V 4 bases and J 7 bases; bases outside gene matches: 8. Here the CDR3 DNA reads TGCGCCAGCAGCCCCCGAGGACAGGGAGGTGAAGCTTTCTTT. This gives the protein CASSPRGQGGEAFF.

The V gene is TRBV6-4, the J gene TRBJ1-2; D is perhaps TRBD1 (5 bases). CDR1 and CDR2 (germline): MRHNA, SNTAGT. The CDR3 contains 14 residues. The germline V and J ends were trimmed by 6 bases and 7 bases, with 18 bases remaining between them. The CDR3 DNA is TGTGCCAGCAGCCGGACGGAGGGGATTGGTGGCTACACCTTC. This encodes CASSRTEGIGGYTF.